This T cell receptor (beta chain) was documented in a study of cytomegalovirus exposure and HLA in healthy donors. In the study overall: The approximately 120 validation repertoires, a later analysis reported, used the same platform as the approximately 670 repertoires from the first cohort.

Study-wide results and caveats: Most TCR sequences proved rare, with some public TCRs found in many donors. Researchers counted roughly 160 TCR beta chains as cytomegalovirus-associated. According to a subsequent analysis, TCR clusters identified in the first cohort showed a tendency to co-occur across the approximately 120 validation repertoires.

CDR1 and CDR2 (germline): SGHTS, YDEGEE. V lost 4 bases to trimming and J lost 12 bases; unmatched junction nucleotides: 8. The CDR3 runs 12 residues. A note on this clone: Its specificity is not known.

Only in-frame clones appear in the TCRdb table, and some are missing; sequencing was by immunoSEQ multiplex PCR. The table records more than 90,000 clones, more than 85% of them present only once. This chain joins TRBV5-8 and TRBJ2-7, with 9 bases that match TRBD2. The TCR originated in a man between 18 and 29 years old in good health and CMV-seropositive. The sequencing sample was made of PBMCs. The CDR3: CASSQLAGPSYF. The CDR3, as DNA: TGTGCCAGCAGCCAACTAGCGGGCCCTTCGTACTTC.